This paragraph covers one T cell receptor (beta chain) sequence. The antigen is undetermined. Vbeta (60) and Jbeta (13) primers were used in the PCR. Repertoires were generated with immunoSEQ multiplex PCR, while TCRdb's copy carries only in-frame clones and drops some. The sample has 160,000 or so clones, just under 80% seen once. V gave up 0 bases and J gave up 0 bases; unmatched junction bases: 1. The germline CDR1 and CDR2 sequences are LGHNA and YSLEER. This CDR3 has 16 residues. This sample stems from a study of cytomegalovirus exposure and HLA in healthy donors. About the research overall: As an earlier analysis found, around 170 million T cells yielded about 120 million unique TCR beta sequences. The Caucasian-associated ancestry cluster contained about four fifths of the 300 to 400 genotyped donors.

General observations from the study: A prior analysis recorded that most TCR beta V segments were productive about 90% or about 30% of the time.

This TCR came from a man aged 18 to 35 in good health and CMV-seropositive. Material: PBMCs. The J gene is TRBJ2-1, the V gene TRBV4-3; 8 bases are a match to TRBD2. Here the CDR3 DNA reads TGCGCCAGCAGCCAAGAGGCGGGGGGCTCCTACAATGAGCAGTTCTTC. Translating gives CASSQEAGGSYNEQFF.